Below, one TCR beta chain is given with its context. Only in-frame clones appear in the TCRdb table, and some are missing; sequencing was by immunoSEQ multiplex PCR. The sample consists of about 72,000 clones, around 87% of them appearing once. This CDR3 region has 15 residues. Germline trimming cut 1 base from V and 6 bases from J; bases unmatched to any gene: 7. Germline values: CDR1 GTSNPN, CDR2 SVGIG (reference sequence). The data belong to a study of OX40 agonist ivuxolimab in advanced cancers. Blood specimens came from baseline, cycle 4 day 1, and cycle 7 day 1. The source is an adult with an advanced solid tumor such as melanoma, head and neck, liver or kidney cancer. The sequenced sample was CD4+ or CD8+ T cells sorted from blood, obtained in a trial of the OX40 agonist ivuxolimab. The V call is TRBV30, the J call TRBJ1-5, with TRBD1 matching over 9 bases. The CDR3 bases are TGTGCCTGGAGTGAGGGACAGGGAGTCAGTCAGCCCCAGCATTTT. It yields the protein CAWSEGQGVSQPQHF.